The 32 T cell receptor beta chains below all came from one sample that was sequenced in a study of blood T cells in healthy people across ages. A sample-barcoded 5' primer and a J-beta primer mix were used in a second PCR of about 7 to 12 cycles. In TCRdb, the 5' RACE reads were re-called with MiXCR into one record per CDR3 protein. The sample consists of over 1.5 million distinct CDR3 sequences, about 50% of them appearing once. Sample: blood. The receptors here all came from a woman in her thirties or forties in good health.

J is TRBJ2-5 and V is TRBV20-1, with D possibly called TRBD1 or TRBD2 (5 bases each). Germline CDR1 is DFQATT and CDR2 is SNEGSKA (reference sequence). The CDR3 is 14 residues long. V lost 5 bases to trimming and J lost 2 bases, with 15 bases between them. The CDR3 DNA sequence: TGCAGTGCTTCAAGGAGCGGACAACAAGAGACCCAGTACTTC. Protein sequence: CSASRSGQQETQYF.

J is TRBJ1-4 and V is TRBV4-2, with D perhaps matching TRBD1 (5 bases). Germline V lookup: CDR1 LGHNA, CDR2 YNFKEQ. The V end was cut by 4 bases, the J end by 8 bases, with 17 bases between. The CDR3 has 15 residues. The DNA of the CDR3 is TGTGCCAGCAGCCCAGGGTCAGGGAGGGACGAAAAACTGTTTTTT. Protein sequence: CASSPGSGRDEKLFF.

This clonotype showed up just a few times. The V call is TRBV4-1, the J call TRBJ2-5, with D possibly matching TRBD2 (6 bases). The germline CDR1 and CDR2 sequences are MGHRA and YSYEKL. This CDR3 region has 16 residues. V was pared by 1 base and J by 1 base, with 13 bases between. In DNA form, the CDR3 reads TGCGCCAGCAGCCAAGCCCCAGGAGGGGCCCAAGAGACCCAGTACTTC. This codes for CASSQAPGGAQETQYF.

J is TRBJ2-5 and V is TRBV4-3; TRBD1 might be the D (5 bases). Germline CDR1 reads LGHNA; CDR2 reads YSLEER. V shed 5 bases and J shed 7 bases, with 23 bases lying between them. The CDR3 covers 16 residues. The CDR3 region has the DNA TGCGCCAGCAGCGGAACCCGACAGCGCTCCCCGGGGACCCAGTACTTC. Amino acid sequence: CASSGTRQRSPGTQYF.

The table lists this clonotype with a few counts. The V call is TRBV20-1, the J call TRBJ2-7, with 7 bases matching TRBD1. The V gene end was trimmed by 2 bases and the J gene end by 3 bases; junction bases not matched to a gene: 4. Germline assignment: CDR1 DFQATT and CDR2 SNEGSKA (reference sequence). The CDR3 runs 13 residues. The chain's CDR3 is CSARTGEYYEQYF. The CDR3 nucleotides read TGCAGTGCTAGAACAGGGGAGTACTACGAGCAGTACTTC.

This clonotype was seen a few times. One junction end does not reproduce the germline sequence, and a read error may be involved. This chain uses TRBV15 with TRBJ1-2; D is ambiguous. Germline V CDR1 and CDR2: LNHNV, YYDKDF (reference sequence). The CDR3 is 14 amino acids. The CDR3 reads CATSRDLDNHGYTF. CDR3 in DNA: TGTGCCACCAGCAGAGATCTCGATAACCATGGCTACACCTTC.

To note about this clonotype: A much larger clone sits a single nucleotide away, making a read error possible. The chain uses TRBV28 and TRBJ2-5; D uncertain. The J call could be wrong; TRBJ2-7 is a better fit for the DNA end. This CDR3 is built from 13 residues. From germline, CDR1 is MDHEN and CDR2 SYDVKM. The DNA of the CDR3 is TGTGCCGGCAGGAAGAGGAGTTCCTACGAGCAGTACTTC. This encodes CAGRKRSSYEQYF.

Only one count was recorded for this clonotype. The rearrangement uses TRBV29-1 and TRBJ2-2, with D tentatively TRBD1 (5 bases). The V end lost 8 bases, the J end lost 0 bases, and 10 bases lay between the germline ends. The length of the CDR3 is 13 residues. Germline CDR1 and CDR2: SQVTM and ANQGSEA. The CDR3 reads CSLRTSNTGELFF. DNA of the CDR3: TGCAGCCTTAGGACATCGAACACCGGGGAGCTGTTTTTT.

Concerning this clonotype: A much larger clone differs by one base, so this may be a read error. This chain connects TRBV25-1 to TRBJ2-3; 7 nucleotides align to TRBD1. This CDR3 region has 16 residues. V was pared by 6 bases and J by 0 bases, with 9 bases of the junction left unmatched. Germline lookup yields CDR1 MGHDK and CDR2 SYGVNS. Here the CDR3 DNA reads TGTGCCAGCAGCACCTTTGAGGGGGCCAGCACAGATACGCAGTATTTT. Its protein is CASSTFEGASTDTQYF.

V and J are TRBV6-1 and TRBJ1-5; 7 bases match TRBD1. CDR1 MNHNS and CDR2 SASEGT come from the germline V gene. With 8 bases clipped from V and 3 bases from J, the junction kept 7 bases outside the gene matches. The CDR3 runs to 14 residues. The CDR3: CASGWDSHNQPQHF. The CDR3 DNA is TGTGCCAGCGGATGGGACAGCCACAATCAGCCCCAGCATTTT.

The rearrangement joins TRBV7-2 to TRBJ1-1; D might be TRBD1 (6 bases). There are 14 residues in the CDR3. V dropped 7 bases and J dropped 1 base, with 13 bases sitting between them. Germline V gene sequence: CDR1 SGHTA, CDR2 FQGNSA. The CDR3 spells CASIPGRGNTEAFF. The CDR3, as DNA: TGTGCCAGCATCCCGGGCAGGGGGAACACTGAAGCTTTCTTT. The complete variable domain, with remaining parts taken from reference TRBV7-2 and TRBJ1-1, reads GAGVSQSPSNKVTEKGKDVELRCDPISGHTALYWYRQSLGQGLEFLIYFQGNSAPDKSGLPSDRFSAERTGGSVSTLTIQRTQQEDSAVYLCASIPGRGNTEAFFGQGTRLTVV.

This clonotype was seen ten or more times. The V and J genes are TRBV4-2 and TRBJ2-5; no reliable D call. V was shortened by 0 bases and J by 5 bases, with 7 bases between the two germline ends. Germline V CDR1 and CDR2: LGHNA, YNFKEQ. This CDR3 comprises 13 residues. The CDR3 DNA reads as TGTGCCAGCAGCCAAGAGGGCGTGGAGACCCAGTACTTC. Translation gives CASSQEGVETQYF.

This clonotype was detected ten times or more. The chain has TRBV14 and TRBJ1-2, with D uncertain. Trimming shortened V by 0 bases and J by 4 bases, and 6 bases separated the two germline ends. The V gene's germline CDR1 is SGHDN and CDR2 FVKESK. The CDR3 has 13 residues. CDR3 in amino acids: CASSQDYSYGYTF. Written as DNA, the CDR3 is TGTGCCAGCAGCCAAGATTACAGCTATGGCTACACCTTC.

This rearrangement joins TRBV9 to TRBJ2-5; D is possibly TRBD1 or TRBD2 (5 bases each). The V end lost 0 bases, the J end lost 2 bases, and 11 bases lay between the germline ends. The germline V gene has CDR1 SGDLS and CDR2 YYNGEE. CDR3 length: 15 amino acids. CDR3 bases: TGTGCCAGCAGCGTAGGTGGGGGTCTACAAGAGACCCAGTACTTC. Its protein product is CASSVGGGLQETQYF.

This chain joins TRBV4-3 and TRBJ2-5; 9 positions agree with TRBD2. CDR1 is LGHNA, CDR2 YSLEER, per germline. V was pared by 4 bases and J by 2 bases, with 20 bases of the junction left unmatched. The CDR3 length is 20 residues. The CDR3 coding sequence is TGCGCCAGCAGCCTAAACACAAAACACCGACTAAGCGGGGGGCAAGAGACCCAGTACTTC. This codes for CASSLNTKHRLSGGQETQYF.

DNA for the CDR3: TGTGCCAGCAGTGAACACCGGGACAAGAACACAGATACGCAGTATTTT. This gives the protein CASSEHRDKNTDTQYF. The V and J genes are TRBV7-2 and TRBJ2-3; the D gene is possibly TRBD1 (6 bases). Germline assignment: CDR1 SGHTA and CDR2 FQGNSA. The V end was cut by 6 bases, the J end by 2 bases, with 18 bases between. The CDR3 contains 16 residues.

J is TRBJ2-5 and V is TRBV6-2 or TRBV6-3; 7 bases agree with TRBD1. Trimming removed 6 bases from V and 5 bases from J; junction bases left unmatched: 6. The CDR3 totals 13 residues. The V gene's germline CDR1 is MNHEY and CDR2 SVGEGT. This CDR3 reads CASRLQGSETQYF. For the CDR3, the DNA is TGTGCCAGCAGACTACAGGGGTCGGAGACCCAGTACTTC.

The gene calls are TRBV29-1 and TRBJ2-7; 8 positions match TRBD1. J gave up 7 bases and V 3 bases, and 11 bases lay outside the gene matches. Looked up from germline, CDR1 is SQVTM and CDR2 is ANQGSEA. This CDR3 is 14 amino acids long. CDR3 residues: CSVDGGQGALEQYF. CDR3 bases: TGCAGCGTTGATGGGGGGCAGGGGGCATTAGAGCAGTACTTC.

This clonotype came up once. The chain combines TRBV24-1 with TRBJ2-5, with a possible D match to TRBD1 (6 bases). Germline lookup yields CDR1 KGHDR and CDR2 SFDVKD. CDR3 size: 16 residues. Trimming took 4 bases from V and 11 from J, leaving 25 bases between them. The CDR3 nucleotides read TGTGCCACCAGTGAAACCCGACAGGTCGGGCCCAATGAGCAGTACTTC. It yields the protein CATSETRQVGPNEQYF.

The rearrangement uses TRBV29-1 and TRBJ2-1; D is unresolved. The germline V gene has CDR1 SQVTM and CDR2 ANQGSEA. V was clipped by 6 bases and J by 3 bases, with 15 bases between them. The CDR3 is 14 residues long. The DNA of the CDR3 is TGCAGCGTCCCGGACGGATTCCTCTACAATGAGCAGTTCTTC. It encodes CSVPDGFLYNEQFF.

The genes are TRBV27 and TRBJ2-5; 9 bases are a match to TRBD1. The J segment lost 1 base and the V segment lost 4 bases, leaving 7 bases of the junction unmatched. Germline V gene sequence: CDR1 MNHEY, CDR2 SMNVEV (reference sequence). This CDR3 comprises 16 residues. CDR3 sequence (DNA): TGTGCCAGCAGTTCCCTGACAGGGGGGTCCCAAGAGACCCAGTACTTC. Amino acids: CASSSLTGGSQETQYF.

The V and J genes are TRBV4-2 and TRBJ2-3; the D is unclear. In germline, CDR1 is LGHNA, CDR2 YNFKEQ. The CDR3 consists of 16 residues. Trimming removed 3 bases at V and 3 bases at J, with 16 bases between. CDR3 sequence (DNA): TGTGCCAGCAGCCAGAGAGCCCAGATTCCTACAGATACGCAGTATTTT. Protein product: CASSQRAQIPTDTQYF.

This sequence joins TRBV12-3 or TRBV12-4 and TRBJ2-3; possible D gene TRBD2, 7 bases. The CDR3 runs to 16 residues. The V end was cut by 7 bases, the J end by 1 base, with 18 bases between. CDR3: CASKLMSGGRTDTQYF. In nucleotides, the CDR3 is TGTGCCAGCAAGTTAATGTCCGGGGGGCGCACAGATACGCAGTATTTT.

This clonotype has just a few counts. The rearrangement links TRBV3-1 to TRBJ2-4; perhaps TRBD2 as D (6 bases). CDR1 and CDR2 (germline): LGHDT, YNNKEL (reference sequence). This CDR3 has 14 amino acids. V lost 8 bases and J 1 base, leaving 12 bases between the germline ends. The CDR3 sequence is CASGGWGAKNIQYF. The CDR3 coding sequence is TGTGCCAGCGGAGGGTGGGGTGCCAAAAACATTCAGTACTTC. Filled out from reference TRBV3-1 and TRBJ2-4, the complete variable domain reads DTAVSQTPKYLVTQMGNDKSIKCEQNLGHDTMYWYKQDSKKFLKIMFSYNNKELIINETVPNRFSPKSPDKAHLNLHINSLELGDSAVYFCASGGWGAKNIQYFGAGTRLSVL.

CDR3 DNA sequence: TGTGCCAGCAGCTTAGGGCTGGCATCTGGGGCCAACGTCCTGACTTTC. Its protein is CASSLGLASGANVLTF. The chain has TRBV7-6 and TRBJ2-6; no definite D call. V was cut by 1 base and J by 1 base, with 8 bases left in between. Germline lookup yields CDR1 SGHVS and CDR2 FNYEAQ. The CDR3 loop spans 16 amino acids.

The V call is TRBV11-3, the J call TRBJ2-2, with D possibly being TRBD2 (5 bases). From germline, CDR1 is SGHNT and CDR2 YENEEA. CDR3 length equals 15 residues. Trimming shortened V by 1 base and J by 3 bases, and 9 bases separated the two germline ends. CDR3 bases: TGTGCCAGCAGCTTAGGAGGGTATGACACCGGGGAGCTGTTTTTT. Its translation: CASSLGGYDTGELFF.

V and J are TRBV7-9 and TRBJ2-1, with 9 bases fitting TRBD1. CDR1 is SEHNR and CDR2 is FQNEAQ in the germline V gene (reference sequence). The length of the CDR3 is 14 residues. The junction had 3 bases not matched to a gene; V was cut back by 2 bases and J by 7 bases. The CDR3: CASSLTQGANEQFF. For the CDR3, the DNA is TGTGCCAGCAGCTTAACACAGGGGGCGAATGAGCAGTTCTTC.

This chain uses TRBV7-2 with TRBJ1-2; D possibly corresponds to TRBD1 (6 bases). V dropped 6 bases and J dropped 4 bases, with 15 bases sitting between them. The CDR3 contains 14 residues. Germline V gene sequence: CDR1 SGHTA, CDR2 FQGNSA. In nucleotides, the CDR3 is TGTGCCAGCAGAGCACAAGGGGGACCCTATGGCTACACCTTC. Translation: CASRAQGGPYGYTF.

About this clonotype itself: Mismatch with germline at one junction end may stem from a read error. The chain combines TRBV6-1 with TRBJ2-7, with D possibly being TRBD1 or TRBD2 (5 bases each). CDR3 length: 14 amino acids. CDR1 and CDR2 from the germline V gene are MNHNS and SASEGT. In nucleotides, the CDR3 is TGTGCCAGCAGTGAGTGGGGGAACTCCTACGGGCAGTACTTC. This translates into CASSEWGNSYGQYF.

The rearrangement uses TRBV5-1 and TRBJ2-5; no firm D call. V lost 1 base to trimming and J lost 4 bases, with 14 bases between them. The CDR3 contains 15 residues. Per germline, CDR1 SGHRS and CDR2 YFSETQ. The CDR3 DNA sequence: TGCGCCAGCAGCTTGATGCCCGGAACCACAGAGACCCAGTACTTC. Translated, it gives CASSLMPGTTETQYF.

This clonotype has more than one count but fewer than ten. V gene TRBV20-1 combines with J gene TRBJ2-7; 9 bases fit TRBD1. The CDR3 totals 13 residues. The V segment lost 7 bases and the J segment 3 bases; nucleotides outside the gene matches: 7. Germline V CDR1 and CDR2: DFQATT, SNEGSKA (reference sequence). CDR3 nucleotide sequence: TGCAGTGTTACGGACAGGGGAAACTACGAGCAGTACTTC. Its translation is CSVTDRGNYEQYF.

CDR3 bases: TGCAGTGCTAGCACGGATTATGGCTACACCTTC. Translated: CSASTDYGYTF. The chain joins TRBV20-1 to TRBJ1-2; no firm D call. Germline CDR1 is DFQATT and CDR2 is SNEGSKA (reference sequence). CDR3 length: 11 residues. Deletions cut 3 bases from V and 5 bases from J, with 7 bases between.